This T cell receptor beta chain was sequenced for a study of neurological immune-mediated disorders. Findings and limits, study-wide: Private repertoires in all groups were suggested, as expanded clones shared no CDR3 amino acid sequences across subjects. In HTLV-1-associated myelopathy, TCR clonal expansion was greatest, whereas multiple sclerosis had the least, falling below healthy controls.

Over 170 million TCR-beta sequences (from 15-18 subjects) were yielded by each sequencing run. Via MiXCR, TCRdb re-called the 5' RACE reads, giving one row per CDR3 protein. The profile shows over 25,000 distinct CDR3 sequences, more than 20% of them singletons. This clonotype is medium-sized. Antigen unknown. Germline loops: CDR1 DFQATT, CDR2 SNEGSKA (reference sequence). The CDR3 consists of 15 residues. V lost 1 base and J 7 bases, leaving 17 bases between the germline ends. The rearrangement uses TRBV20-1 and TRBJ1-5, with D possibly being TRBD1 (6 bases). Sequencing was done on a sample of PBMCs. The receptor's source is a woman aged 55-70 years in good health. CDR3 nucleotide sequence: TGCAGTGCTAGAGCTGGGGGCAGAGAATACCAGCCCCAGCATTTT. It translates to CSARAGGREYQPQHF.